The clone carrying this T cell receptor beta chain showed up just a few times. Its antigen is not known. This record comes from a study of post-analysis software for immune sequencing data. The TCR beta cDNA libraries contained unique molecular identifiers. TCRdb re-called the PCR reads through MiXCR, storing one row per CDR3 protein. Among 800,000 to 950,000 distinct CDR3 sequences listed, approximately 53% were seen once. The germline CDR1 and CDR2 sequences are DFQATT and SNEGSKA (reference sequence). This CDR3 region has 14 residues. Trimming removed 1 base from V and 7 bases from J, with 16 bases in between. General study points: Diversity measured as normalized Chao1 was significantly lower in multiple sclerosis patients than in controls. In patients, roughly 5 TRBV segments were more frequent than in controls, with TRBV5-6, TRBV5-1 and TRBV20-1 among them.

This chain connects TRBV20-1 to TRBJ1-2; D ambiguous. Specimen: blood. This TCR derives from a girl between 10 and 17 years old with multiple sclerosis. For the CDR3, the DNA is TGCAGTGCTAGAGTACTCGGGTCCTCCGGTGGCTACACCTTC. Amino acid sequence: CSARVLGSSGGYTF.